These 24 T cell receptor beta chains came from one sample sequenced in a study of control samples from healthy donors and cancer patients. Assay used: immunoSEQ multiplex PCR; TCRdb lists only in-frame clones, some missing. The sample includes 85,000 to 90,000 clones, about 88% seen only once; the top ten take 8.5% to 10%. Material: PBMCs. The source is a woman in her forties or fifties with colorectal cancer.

This chain's CDR3 is CASNHRGLADTQYF. CDR3 DNA sequence: TGTGCCAGTAATCACAGGGGGTTGGCAGATACGCAGTATTTT. The chain has TRBV19 and TRBJ2-3, with TRBD1 matching over 8 bases. With V trimmed by 7 bases and J by 4 bases, 7 bases remained unmatched. Germline V gene data show CDR1 as LNHDA and CDR2 as SQIVND (reference sequence). The CDR3 contains 14 residues.

CDR3 amino acids: CASSYSLNTEAFF. The CDR3 nucleotides read TGTGCCAGCAGTTACTCCCTGAACACTGAAGCTTTCTTT. The chain couples TRBV6-2 or TRBV6-3 to TRBJ1-1; D not resolved. This CDR3 has 13 amino acids. Trimming removed 0 bases from V and 0 bases from J, with 2 bases in between. Looked up from germline, CDR1 is MNHEY and CDR2 is SVGEGT.

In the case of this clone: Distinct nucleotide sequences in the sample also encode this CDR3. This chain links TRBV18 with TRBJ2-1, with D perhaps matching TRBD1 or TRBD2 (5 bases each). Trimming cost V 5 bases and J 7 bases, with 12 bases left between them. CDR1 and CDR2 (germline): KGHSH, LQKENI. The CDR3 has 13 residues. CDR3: CASSTGPGNEQFF. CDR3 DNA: TGTGCCAGCTCAACGGGACCGGGAAATGAGCAGTTCTTC.

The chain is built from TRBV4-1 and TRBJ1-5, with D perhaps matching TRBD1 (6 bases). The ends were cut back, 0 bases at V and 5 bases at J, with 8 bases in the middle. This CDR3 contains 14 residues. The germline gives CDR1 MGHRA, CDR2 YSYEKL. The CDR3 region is CASSQDQGYQPQHF. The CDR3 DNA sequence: TGCGCCAGCAGCCAAGATCAGGGGTATCAGCCCCAGCATTTT.

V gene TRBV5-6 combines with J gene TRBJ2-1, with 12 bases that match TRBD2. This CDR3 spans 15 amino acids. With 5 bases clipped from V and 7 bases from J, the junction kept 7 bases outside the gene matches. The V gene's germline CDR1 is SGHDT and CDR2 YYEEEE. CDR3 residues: CASRELAGGRNEQFF. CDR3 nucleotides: TGTGCCAGCAGGGAGCTAGCGGGGGGGCGGAATGAGCAGTTCTTC.

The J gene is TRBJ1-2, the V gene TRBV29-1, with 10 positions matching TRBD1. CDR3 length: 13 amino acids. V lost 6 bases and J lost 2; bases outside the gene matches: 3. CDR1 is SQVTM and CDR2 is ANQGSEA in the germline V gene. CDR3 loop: CSVGGQGNYGYTF. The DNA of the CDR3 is TGCAGCGTCGGGGGACAGGGGAACTATGGCTACACCTTC.

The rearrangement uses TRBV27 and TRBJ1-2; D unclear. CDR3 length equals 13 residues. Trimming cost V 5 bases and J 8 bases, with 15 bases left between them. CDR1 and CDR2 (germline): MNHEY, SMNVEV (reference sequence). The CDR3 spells CASSGVPRGGYTF. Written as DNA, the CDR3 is TGTGCCAGCAGTGGGGTCCCCCGAGGAGGCTACACCTTC.

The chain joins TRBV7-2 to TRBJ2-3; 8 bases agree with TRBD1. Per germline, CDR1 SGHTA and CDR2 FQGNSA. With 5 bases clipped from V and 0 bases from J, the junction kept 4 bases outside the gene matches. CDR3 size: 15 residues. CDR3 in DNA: TGTGCCAGCAGCAAGGACAGGGCTAGCACAGATACGCAGTATTTT. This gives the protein CASSKDRASTDTQYF.

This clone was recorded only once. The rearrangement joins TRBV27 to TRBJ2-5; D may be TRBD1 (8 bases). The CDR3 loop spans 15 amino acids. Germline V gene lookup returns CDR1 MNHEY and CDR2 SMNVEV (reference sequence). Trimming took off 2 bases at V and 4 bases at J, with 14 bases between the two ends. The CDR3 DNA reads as TGTGCCAGCAGTTTAAACAGGGGGGGTGGAGAGACCCAGTACTTC. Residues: CASSLNRGGGETQYF.

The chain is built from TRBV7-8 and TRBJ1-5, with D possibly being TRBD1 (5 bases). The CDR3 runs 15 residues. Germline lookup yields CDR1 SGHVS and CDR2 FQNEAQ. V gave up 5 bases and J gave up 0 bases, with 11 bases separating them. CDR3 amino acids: CASSVEGNSNQPQHF. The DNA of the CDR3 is TGTGCCAGCAGCGTAGAGGGGAATAGCAATCAGCCCCAGCATTTT.

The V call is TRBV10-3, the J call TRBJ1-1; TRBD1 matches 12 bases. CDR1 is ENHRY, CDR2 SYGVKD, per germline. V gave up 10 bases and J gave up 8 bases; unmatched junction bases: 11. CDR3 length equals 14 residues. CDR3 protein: CASHTGQGAGEAFF. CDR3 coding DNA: TGTGCCAGCCATACGGGACAGGGGGCTGGGGAAGCTTTCTTT.

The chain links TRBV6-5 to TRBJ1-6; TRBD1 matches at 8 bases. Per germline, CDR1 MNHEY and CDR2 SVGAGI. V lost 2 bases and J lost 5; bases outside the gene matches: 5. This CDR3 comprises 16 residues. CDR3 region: CASSYRGTGHNSPLHF. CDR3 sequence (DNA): TGTGCCAGCAGTTACAGAGGGACAGGACATAATTCACCCCTCCACTTT.

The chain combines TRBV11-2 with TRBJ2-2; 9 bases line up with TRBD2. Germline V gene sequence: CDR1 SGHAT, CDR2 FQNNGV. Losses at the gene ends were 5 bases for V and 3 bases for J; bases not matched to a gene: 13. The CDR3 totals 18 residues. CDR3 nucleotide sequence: TGTGCCAGCAGCAGGCTCCCCCGCGGGGGGGTGGACACCGGGGAGCTGTTTTTT. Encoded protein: CASSRLPRGGVDTGELFF.

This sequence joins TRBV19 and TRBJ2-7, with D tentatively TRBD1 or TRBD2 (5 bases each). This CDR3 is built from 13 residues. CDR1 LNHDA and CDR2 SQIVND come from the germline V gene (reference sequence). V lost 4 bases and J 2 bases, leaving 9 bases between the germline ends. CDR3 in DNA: TGTGCCAGTAGTAGGGGACCAGCCTACGAGCAGTACGTC. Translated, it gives CASSRGPAYEQYV.

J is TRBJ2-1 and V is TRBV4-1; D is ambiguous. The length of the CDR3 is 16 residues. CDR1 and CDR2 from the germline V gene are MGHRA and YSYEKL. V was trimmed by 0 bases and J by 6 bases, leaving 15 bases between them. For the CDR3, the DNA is TGCGCCAGCAGCCAAGATAAGACGGCATTGGCCAATGAGCAGTTCTTC. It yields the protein CASSQDKTALANEQFF.

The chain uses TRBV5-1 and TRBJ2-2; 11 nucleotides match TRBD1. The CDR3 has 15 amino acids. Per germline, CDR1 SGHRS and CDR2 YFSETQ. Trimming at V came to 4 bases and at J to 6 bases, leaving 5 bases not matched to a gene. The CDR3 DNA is TGCGCCAGCAGCCCGGGGACAGGGGGGGCCGGGGAGCTGTTTTTT. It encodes CASSPGTGGAGELFF.

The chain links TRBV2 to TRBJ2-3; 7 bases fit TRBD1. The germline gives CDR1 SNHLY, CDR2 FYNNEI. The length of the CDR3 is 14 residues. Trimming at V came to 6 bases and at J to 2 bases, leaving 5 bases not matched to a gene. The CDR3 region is CASRNRGNTDTQYF. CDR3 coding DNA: TGTGCCAGCAGGAACAGGGGAAACACAGATACGCAGTATTTT.

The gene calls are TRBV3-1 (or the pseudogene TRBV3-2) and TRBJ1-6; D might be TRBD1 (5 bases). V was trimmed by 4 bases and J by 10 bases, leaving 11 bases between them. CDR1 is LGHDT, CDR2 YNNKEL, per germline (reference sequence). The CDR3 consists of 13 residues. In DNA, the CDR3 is TGTGCCAGCAGCCGACAGTGGAACTCACCCCTCCACTTT. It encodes CASSRQWNSPLHF.

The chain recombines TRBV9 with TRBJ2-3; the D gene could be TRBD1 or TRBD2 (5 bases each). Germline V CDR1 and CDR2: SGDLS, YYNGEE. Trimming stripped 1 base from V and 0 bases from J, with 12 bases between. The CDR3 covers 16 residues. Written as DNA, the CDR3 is TGTGCCAGCAGCGTAACCGGGACCCCCAGCACAGATACGCAGTATTTT. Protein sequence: CASSVTGTPSTDTQYF. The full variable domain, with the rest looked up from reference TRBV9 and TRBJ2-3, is DSGVTQTPKHLITATGQRVTLRCSPRSGDLSVYWYQQSLDQGLQFLIQYYNGEERAKGNILERFSAQQFPDLHSELNLSSLELGDSALYFCASSVTGTPSTDTQYFGPGTRLTVL.

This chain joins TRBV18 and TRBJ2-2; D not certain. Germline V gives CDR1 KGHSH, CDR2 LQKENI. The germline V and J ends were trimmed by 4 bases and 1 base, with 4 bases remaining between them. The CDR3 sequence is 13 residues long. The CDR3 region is CASSRQNTGELFF. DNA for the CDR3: TGTGCCAGCTCACGACAGAACACCGGGGAGCTGTTTTTT.

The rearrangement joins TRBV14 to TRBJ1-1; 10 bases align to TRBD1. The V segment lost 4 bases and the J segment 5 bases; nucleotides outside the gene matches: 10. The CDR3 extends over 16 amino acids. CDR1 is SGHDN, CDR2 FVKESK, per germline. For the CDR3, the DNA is TGTGCCAGCAGCCCCATAGGACAGGGGGATTTAACTGAAGCTTTCTTT. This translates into CASSPIGQGDLTEAFF.

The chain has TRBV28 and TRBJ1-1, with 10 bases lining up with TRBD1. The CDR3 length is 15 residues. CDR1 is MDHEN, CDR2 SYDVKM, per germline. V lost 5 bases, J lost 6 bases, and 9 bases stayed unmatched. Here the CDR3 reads CASSAPGTGAAEAFF. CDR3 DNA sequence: TGTGCCAGCAGTGCCCCCGGGACAGGGGCCGCTGAAGCTTTCTTT.

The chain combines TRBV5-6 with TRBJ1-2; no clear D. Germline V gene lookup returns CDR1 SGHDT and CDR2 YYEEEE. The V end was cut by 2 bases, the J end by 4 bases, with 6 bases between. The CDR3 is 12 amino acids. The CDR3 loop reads CASSFSFYGYTF. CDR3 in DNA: TGTGCCAGCAGCTTTTCATTCTATGGCTACACCTTC.

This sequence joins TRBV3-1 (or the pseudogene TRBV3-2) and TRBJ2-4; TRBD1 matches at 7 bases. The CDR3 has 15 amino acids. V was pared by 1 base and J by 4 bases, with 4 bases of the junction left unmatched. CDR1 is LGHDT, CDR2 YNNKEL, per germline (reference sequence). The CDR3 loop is CASSQGGTVKNIQYF. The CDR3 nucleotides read TGTGCCAGCAGCCAAGGGGGGACAGTGAAAAACATTCAGTACTTC.